The 4 T cell receptor beta chains below all came from one sample that was sequenced in a study of T cells in Graves' hyperthyroidism and ophthalmopathy. TCR beta CDR3 regions were amplified from RNA. TCR CDR3 regions were first amplified by RT-PCR with HTBI primers. From the multiplex PCR reads, TCRdb called clonotypes with MiXCR, one entry per CDR3 protein. The table has over 650,000 distinct CDR3 sequences, 15% to 20% seen once. Material: blood. These receptors were collected from a man aged 18 to 35 with Graves' hyperthyroidism.

The table lists this clonotype with a few counts. This sequence joins TRBV27 and TRBJ1-6; D gene unclear. Germline CDR1 is MNHEY and CDR2 is SMNVEV (reference sequence). With 4 bases removed from V and 6 bases from J, the gap between germline ends came to 16 bases. This CDR3 region has 16 residues. The CDR3 here is CASSYQRAAGNSPLHF. CDR3 DNA sequence: TGTGCCAGCAGTTATCAGCGGGCCGCTGGTAATTCACCCCTCCACTTT.

The J gene is TRBJ1-2, the V gene TRBV28; D unresolved. This CDR3 is built from 16 residues. The V and J ends lost 2 bases and 5 bases respectively, with 18 bases between them. Germline V gene lookup returns CDR1 MDHEN and CDR2 SYDVKM. This CDR3 reads CASSLPWRRMVYGYTF. CDR3 nucleotide sequence: TGTGCCAGCAGTTTACCATGGAGGAGAATGGTTTATGGCTACACCTTC.

The chain has TRBV19 and TRBJ1-2; D is unresolved. The germline V and J ends were trimmed by 0 bases and 9 bases, with 11 bases remaining between them. Germline lookup yields CDR1 LNHDA and CDR2 SQIVND (reference sequence). The CDR3 is 13 residues long. The CDR3 loop is CASSIDHGASYTF. The CDR3 region has the DNA TGTGCCAGTAGTATAGATCACGGAGCCAGCTACACCTTC.

This clonotype was counted only a few times. CDR3 residues: CASSHGLDRYNEQFF. In nucleotides, the CDR3 is TGCGCCAGCAGCCACGGACTAGATCGGTACAATGAGCAGTTCTTC. The rearrangement uses TRBV4-3 and TRBJ2-1, with 7 bases aligning to TRBD2. The V and J ends lost 3 bases and 4 bases, in that order; junction bases with no gene match: 6. Germline values: CDR1 LGHNA, CDR2 YSLEER. The CDR3 has 15 residues.